This record concerns one T cell receptor (beta chain) sequence. This clone was detected only a few times. There is no known antigen for this receptor. Base qualities are not provided; no much larger clone lies one nucleotide away. TCRbeta CDR3 regions were amplified from genomic DNA by means of the immunoSEQ Assay, a bias-controlled multiplex PCR. Under the source paper's analysis protocol: Within the assay, amplification of reference gene primers was used to estimate how many nucleated cells each sample contained. To quantify the absolute abundance of each unique TCRbeta CDR3 rearrangement, sequence reads were collapsed and filtered. Productive Simpson clonality was computed per sample as the square root of Simpson's diversity index over productive rearrangements. In TCRdb, the immuneACCESS table is reduced to in-frame sequences with V and J assigned. These tables do not hold every clone; where another copy was compared, an unresolved V gene accounts for under half, and the others remain unexplained. From that table come the V and J calls and clone size; the DNA was used to work out D and trimming. The sample table contains about 120,000 clones; only one count was recorded for roughly four fifths of them. The ten largest clones take up 9.5% to 13% of the sample.

The sample originates from a study of blood T cell repertoires in COVID-19 (TCRdb year 2020). At the level of the whole study: Samples from collaborators originated in the United States, Italy and Spain and spanned both the acute and convalescent phases of COVID-19. The material from the prospective study consisted of cDNA or gDNA derived from T cells, B-cell-depleted T cells, or PBMCs. Deeply sampled blood TCRbeta repertoires from subjects exposed to, actively infected with, or recovered from COVID-19 were included in the dataset. A freely available public database, intended as a resource for researchers studying the immune response to SARS-CoV-2, is where the repertoires were released. The samples were drawn from the first 160 participants of the ongoing ImmuneRACE study and from 950 to 1,500 subjects provided by 6 global collaborators. A de-identified subject ID, COVID-19 status, age in years and sex were almost always included in the sample metadata. Where HLA class I and class II types were available, the types were taken from metadata supplied by the sample provider, not from assay-based typing. Study-wide findings and limitations: How much clinical and demographic metadata was included differed by source and by participant, and the metadata was provided uncurated.

Reading the germline V gene gives CDR1 MGHRA and CDR2 YSYEKL. Cut back by 1 base and 4 bases, the V and J ends lie 10 bases apart. From the cysteine up to the phenylalanine, the CDR3 has a length of 14 residues. Only the CDR3 part of the read is kept: 42 bases, read in frame from the first base. Collaborating institutions collected whole blood in K2EDTA tubes following their own protocols. For TCRbeta analysis, collaborators shipped samples in one of three forms: frozen whole blood, isolated PBMCs, or DNA extracted from either of those sample types. The V and J segments used are TRBV4-1 and TRBJ1-2, and TRBD1 may be the D gene, going by 5 matching bases. This TCR derives from a human donor in a cohort sampled during active COVID-19. The sequenced material came from peripheral blood. The sequenced DNA: TGCGCCAGCAGCCAAGGGCAGGGTGCCTATGGCTACACCTTC. It translates as CASSQGQGAYGYTF.